This T cell receptor beta chain was sequenced for a study of T cells in Graves' hyperthyroidism and ophthalmopathy. In regard to this clonotype: Its matching antigen is unknown. A single base separates this from a much larger clone, so it may be a read error.

RNA transcripts yielded amplified TCR beta CDR3 regions. The HTBI primer set served for first-round RT-PCR of the TCR CDR3. Using its own MiXCR run on the multiplex PCR reads, TCRdb lists one record per CDR3 protein. The top ten clones hold approximately 30% of a sample with over 90,000 distinct CDR3 sequences, about half of them seen once. Trimming removed 5 bases at V and 10 bases at J, with 11 bases between. The CDR3 is 11 amino acids. Germline V gene data show CDR1 as SGHTA and CDR2 as FQGNSA. Study outcomes and limitations: The blood repertoire included most of the expanded thyroid clonotypes above 0.001. Ophthalmopathy and stable hyperthyroidism were separated by a 13 V-J model.

The sequenced material came from blood. This TCR was sampled from a man aged 35-49 years with Graves' hyperthyroidism. The chain uses TRBV7-2 and TRBJ1-1, with D possibly matching TRBD1 (5 bases). CDR3 sequence reads: CASSQGQGAFF. The CDR3 coding sequence is TGTGCCAGCAGCCAAGGTCAGGGAGCTTTCTTT.